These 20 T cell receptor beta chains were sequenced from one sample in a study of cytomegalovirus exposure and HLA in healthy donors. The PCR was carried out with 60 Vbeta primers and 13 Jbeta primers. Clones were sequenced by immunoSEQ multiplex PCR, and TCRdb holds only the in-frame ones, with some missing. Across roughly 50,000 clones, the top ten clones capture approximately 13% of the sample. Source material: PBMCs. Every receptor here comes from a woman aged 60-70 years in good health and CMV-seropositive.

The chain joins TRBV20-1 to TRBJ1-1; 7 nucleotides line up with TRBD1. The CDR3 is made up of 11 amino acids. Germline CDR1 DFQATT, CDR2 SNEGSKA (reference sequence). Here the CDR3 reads CNGRQGGGAFF. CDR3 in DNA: TGCAATGGTCGACAGGGCGGCGGAGCTTTCTTT.

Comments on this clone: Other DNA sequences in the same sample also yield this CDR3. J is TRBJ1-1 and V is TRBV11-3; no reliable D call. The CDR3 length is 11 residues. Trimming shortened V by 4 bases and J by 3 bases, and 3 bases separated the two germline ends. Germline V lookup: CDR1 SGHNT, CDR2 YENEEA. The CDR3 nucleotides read TGTGCCAGCAGCTCGGACACTGAAGCTTTCTTT. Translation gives CASSSDTEAFF.

CDR3 nucleotides: TGTGCCAGCTCACCCGGGACAGGGATTAATTCACCCCTCCACTTT. Protein product: CASSPGTGINSPLHF. The genes are TRBV18 and TRBJ1-6; 9 nucleotides agree with TRBD1. The trim removed 3 bases at V and 6 bases at J, leaving 3 bases unmatched. In germline, CDR1 is KGHSH, CDR2 LQKENI. The CDR3 length is 15 residues.

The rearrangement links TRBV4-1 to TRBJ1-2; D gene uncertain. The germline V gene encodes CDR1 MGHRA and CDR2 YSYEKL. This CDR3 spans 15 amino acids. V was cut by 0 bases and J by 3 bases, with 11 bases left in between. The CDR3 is CASSQDGGVDYGYTF. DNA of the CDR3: TGCGCCAGCAGCCAAGATGGCGGGGTTGACTATGGCTACACCTTC.

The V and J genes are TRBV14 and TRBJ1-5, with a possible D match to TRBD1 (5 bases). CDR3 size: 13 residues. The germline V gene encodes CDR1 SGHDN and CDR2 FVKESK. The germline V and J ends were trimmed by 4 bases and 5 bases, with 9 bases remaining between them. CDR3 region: CASSRGTHQPQHF. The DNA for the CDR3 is TGTGCCAGCAGCCGGGGCACGCATCAGCCCCAGCATTTT.

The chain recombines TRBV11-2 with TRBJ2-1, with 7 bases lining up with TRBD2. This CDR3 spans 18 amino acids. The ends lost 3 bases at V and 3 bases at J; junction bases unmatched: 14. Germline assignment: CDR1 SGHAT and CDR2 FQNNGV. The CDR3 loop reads CASSFNFGGSSVYNEQFF. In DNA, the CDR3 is TGTGCCAGCAGCTTCAATTTCGGGGGGTCATCGGTCTACAATGAGCAGTTCTTC.

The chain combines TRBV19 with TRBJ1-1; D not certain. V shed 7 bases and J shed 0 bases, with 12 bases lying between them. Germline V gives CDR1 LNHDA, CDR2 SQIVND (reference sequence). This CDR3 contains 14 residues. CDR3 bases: TGTGCCAGTAACAACGGCGGCATGAACACTGAAGCTTTCTTT. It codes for CASNNGGMNTEAFF. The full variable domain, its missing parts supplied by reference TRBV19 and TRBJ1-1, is DGGITQSPKYLFRKEGQNVTLSCEQNLNHDAMYWYRQDPGQGLRLIYYSQIVNDFQKGDIAEGYSVSREKKESFPLTVTSAQKNPTAFYLCASNNGGMNTEAFFGQGTRLTVV.

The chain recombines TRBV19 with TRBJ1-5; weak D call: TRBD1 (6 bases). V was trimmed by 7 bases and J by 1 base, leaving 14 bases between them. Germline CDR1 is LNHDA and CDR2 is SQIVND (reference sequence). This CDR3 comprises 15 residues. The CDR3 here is CASNPQGASNQPQHF. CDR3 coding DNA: TGTGCCAGTAACCCACAGGGTGCGAGCAATCAGCCCCAGCATTTT.

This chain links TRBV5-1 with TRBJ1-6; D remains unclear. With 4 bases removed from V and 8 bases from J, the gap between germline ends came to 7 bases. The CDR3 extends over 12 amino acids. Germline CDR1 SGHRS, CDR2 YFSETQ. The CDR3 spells CASSKEDSPLHF. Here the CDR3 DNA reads TGCGCCAGCAGCAAAGAGGATTCACCCCTCCACTTT.

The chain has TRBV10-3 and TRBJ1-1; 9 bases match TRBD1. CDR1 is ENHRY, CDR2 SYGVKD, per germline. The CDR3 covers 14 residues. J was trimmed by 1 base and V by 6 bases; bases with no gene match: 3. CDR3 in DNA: TGTGCCATCAGGGGGGACAGGGAGAACACTGAAGCTTTCTTT. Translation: CAIRGDRENTEAFF.

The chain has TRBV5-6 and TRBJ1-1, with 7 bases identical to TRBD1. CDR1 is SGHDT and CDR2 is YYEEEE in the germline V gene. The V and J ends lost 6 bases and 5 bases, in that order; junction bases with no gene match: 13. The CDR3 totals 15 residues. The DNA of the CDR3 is TGTGCCAGCATAGGACAGGCCCCAGGTTGGACTGAAGCTTTCTTT. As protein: CASIGQAPGWTEAFF.

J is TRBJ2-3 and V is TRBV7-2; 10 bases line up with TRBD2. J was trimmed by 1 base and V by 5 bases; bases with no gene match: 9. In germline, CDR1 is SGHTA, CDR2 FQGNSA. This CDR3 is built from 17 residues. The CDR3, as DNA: TGTGCCAGCAGCGCGAAGCGGCTAGCGGGGGGCACAGATACGCAGTATTTT. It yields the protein CASSAKRLAGGTDTQYF.

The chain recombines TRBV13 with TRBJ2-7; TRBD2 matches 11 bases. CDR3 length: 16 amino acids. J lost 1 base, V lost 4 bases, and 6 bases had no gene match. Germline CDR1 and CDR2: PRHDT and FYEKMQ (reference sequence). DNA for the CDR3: TGTGCCAGCAGCTCGGGACTAGCGGACCTTTCCTACGAGCAGTACTTC. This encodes CASSSGLADLSYEQYF.

CDR3 coding DNA: TGTGCCAGCAGCTGGAGGGTTAGCGGGGGGGGAGAGACCCAGTACTTC. Encoded protein: CASSWRVSGGGETQYF. This rearrangement joins TRBV7-2 to TRBJ2-5; 11 bases are a match to TRBD2. V lost 4 bases to trimming and J lost 4 bases; unmatched junction nucleotides: 8. The CDR3 is 16 amino acids. Germline lookup yields CDR1 SGHTA and CDR2 FQGNSA.

CDR3 region: CASSLEVAGKNEQFF. CDR3 sequence (DNA): TGTGCCAGCAGCTTAGAGGTAGCGGGGAAGAATGAGCAGTTCTTC. J is TRBJ2-1 and V is TRBV7-2, with 8 bases fitting TRBD2. The V and J ends lost 1 base and 7 bases, in that order; junction bases with no gene match: 6. The CDR3 sequence is 15 residues long. Per germline, CDR1 SGHTA and CDR2 FQGNSA.

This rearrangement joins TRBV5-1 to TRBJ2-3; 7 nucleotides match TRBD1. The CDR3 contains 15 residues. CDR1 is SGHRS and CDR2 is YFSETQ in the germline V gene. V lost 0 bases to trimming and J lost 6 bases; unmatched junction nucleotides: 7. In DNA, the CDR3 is TGCGCCAGCAGCTTGGATGGCAGGGGGATGGATACGCAGTATTTT. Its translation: CASSLDGRGMDTQYF.

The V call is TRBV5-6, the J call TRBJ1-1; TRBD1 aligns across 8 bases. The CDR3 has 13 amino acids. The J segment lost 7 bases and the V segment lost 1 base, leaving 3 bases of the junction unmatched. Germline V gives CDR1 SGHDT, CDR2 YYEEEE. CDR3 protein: CASSLRTGFEAFF. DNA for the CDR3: TGTGCCAGCAGCTTGCGGACAGGGTTTGAAGCTTTCTTT.

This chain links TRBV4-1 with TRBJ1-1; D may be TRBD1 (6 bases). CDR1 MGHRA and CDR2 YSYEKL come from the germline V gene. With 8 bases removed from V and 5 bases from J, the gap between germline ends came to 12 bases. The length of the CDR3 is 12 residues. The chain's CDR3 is CASGRGGTEAFF. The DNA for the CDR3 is TGCGCCAGCGGCAGGGGCGGGACTGAAGCTTTCTTT.

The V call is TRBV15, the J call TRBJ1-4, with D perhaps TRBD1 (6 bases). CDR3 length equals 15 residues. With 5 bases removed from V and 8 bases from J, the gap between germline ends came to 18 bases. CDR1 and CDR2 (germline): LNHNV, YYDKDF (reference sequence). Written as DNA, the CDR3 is TGTGCCACCAGCGGGGGGGGCCAACCCACGGAAAAACTGTTTTTT. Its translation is CATSGGGQPTEKLFF.

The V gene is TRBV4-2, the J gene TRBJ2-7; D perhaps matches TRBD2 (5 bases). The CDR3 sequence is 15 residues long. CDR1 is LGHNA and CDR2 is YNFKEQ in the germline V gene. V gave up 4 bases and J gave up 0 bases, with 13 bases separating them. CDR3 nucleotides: TGTGCCAGCAGCCTCCGGACTGAATCCTCCTACGAGCAGTACTTC. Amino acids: CASSLRTESSYEQYF.